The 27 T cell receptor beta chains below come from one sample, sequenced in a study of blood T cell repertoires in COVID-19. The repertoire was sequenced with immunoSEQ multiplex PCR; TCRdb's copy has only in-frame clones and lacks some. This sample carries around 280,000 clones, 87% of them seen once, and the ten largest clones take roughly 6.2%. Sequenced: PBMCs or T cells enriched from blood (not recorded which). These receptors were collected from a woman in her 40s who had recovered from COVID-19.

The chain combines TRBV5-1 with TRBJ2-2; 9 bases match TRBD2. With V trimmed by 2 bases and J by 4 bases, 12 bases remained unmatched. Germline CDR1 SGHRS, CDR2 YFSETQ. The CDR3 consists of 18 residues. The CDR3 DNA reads TGCGCCAGCAGCTTTAGTAGCGGGAGAACCGGGGTCACCGGGGAGCTGTTTTTT. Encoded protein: CASSFSSGRTGVTGELFF.

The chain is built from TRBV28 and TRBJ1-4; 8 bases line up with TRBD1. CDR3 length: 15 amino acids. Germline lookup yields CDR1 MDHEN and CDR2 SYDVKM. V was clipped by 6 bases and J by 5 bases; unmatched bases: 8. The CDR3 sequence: CASSAGQGRNEKLFF. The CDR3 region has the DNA TGTGCCAGCAGCGCCGGACAGGGACGAAATGAAAAACTGTTTTTT.

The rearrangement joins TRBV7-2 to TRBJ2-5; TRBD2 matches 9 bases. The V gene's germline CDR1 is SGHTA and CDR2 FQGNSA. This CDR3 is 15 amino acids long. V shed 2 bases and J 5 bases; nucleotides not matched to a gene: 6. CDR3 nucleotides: TGTGCCAGCAGCTTAAATAGCGGGAGTGGGGAGACCCAGTACTTC. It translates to CASSLNSGSGETQYF.

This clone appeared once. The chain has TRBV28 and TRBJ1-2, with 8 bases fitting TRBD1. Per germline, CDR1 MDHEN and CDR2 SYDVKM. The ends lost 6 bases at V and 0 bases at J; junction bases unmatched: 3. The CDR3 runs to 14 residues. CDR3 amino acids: CASRTRGPNYGYTF. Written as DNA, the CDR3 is TGTGCCAGCAGAACCAGGGGGCCTAACTATGGCTACACCTTC.

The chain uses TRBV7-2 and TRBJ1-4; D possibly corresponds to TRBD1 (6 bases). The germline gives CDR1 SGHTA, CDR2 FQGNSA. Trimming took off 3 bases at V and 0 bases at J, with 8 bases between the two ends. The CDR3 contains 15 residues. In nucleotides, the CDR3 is TGTGCCAGCAGCTTGAGGGGGTCAACTAATGAAAAACTGTTTTTT. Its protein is CASSLRGSTNEKLFF. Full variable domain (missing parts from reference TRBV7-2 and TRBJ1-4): GAGVSQSPSNKVTEKGKDVELRCDPISGHTALYWYRQSLGQGLEFLIYFQGNSAPDKSGLPSDRFSAERTGGSVSTLTIQRTQQEDSAVYLCASSLRGSTNEKLFFGSGTQLSVL.

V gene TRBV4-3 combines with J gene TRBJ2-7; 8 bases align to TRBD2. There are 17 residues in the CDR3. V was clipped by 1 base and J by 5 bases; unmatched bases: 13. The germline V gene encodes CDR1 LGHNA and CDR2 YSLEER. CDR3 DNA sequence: TGCGCCAGCAGCCAAGGGGACCTGGGACTAGTAGGGCACGAGCAGTACTTC. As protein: CASSQGDLGLVGHEQYF.

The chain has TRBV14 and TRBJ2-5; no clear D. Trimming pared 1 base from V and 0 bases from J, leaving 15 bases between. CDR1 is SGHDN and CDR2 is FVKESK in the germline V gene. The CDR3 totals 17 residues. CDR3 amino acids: CASSQGFYSRNQETQYF. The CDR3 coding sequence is TGTGCCAGCAGCCAAGGGTTTTATTCTAGAAACCAAGAGACCCAGTACTTC.

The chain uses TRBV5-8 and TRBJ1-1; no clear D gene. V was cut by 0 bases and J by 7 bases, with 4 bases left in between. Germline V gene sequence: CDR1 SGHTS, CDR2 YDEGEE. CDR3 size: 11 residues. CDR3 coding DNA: TGTGCCAGCAGCTTGGTCGGTGAAGCTTTCTTT. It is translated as CASSLVGEAFF.

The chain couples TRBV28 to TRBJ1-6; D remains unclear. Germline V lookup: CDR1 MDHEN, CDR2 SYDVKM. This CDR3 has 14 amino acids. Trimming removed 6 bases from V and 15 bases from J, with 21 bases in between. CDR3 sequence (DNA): TGTGCCAGCAGGCCACAGAACGCTTCTCCCGGCCTCCACTTT. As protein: CASRPQNASPGLHF.

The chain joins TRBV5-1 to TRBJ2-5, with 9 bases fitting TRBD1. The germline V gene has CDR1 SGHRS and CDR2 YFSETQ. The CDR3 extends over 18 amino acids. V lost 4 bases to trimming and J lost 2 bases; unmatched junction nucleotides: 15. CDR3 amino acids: CASSPQPKGQGWQETQYF. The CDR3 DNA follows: TGCGCCAGCAGCCCCCAACCAAAGGGACAGGGCTGGCAAGAGACCCAGTACTTC.

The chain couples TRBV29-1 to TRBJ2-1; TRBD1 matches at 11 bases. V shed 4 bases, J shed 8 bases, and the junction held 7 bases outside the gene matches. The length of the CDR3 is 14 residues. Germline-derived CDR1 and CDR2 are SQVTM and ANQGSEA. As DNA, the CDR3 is TGCAGCGTTGGGGGGACAGGGGGAGTCGATGAGCAGTTCTTC. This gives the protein CSVGGTGGVDEQFF.

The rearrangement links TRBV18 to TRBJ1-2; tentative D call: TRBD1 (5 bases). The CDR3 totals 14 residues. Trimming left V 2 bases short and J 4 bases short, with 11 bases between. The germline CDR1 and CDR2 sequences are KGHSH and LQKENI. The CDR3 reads CASSPIGTTYGYTF. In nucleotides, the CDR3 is TGTGCCAGCTCACCAATCGGGACTACCTATGGCTACACCTTC. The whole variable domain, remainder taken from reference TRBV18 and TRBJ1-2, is NAGVMQNPRHLVRRRGQEARLRCSPMKGHSHVYWYRQLPEEGLKFMVYLQKENIIDESGMPKERFSAEFPKEGPSILRIQQVVRGDSAAYFCASSPIGTTYGYTFGSGTRLTVV.

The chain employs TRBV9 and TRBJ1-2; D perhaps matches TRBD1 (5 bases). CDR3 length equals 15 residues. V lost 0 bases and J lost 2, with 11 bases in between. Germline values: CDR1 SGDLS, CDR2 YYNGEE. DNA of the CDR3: TGTGCCAGCAGCGTAGGCTCCGACAGCAACTATGGCTACACCTTC. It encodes CASSVGSDSNYGYTF.

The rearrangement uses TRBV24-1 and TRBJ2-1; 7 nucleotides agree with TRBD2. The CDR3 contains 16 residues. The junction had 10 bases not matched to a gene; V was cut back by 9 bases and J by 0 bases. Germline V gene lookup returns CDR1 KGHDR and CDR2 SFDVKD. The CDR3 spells CATGDSGYYSYNEQFF. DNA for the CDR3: TGTGCCACCGGGGATAGCGGGTATTACTCCTACAATGAGCAGTTCTTC.

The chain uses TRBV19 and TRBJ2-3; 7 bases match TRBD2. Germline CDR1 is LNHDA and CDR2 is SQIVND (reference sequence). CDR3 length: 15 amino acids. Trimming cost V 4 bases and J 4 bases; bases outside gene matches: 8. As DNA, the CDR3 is TGTGCCAGTAGTACCGCTAGCGGTGGGGCAGATACGCAGTATTTT. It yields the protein CASSTASGGADTQYF.

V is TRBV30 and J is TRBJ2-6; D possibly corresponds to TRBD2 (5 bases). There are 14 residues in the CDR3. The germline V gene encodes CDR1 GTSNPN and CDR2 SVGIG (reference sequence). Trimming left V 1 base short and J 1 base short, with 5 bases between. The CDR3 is CAWSAGSGANVLTF. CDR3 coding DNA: TGTGCCTGGAGTGCGGGATCTGGGGCCAACGTCCTGACTTTC. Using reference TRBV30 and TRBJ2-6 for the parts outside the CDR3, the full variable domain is SQTIHQWPATLVQPVGSPLSLECTVEGTSNPNLYWYRQAAGRGLQLLFYSVGIGQISSEVPQNLSASRPQDRQFILSSKKLLLSDSGFYLCAWSAGSGANVLTFGAGSRLTVL.

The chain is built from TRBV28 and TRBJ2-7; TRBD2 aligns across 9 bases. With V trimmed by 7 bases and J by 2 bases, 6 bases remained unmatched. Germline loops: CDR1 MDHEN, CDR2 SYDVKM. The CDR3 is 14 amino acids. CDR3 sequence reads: CASTQTSGPYEQYF. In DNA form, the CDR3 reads TGTGCCAGCACTCAGACTAGCGGACCCTACGAGCAGTACTTC. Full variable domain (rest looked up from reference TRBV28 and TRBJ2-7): DVKVTQSSRYLVKRTGEKVFLECVQDMDHENMFWYRQDPGLGLRLIYFSYDVKMKEKGDIPEGYSVSREKKERFSLILESASTNQTSMYLCASTQTSGPYEQYFGPGTRLTVT.

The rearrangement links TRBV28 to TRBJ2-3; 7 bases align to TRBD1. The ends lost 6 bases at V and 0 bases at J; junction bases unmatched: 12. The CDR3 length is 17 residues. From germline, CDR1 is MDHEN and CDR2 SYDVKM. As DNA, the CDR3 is TGTGCCAGCAGGCATCGAGGGGGACAGTCTAGCACAGATACGCAGTATTTT. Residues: CASRHRGGQSSTDTQYF.

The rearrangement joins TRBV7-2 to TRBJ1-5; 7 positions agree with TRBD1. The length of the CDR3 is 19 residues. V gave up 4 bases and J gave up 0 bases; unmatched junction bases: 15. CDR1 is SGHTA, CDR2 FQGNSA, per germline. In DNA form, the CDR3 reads TGTGCCAGCAGCTATCCCGGGGACAGTGGTGGGTATAGCAATCAGCCCCAGCATTTT. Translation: CASSYPGDSGGYSNQPQHF. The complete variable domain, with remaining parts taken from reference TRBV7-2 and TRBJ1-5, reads GAGVSQSPSNKVTEKGKDVELRCDPISGHTALYWYRQSLGQGLEFLIYFQGNSAPDKSGLPSDRFSAERTGGSVSTLTIQRTQQEDSAVYLCASSYPGDSGGYSNQPQHFGDGTRLSIL.

CDR3 residues: CASRPGGPVYGYTF. Written as DNA, the CDR3 is TGTGCCAGCAGGCCCGGAGGACCCGTCTATGGCTACACCTTC. The gene calls are TRBV6-5 and TRBJ1-2; D is unresolved. Germline CDR1 MNHEY, CDR2 SVGAGI. This CDR3 has 14 residues. V dropped 6 bases and J dropped 4 bases, with 15 bases sitting between them.

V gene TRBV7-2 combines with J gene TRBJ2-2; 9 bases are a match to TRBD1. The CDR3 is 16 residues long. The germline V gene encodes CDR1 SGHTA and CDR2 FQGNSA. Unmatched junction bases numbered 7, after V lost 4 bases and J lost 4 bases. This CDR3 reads CASSSDRGVITGELFF. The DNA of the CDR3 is TGTGCCAGCAGCTCGGACAGGGGAGTAATCACCGGGGAGCTGTTTTTT.

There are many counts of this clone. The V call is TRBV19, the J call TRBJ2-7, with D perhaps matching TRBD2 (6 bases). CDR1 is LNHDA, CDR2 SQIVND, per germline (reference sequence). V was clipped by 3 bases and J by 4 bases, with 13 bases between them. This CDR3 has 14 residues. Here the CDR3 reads CASSIPGTPYEQYF. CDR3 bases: TGTGCCAGTAGTATTCCCGGGACTCCGTACGAGCAGTACTTC.

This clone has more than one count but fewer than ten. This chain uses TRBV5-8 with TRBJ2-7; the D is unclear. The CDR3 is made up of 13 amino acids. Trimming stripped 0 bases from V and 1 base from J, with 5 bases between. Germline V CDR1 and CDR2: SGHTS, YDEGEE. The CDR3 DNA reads TGTGCCAGCAGCTTGGCGCGGTCCTACGAGCAGTACTTC. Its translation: CASSLARSYEQYF.

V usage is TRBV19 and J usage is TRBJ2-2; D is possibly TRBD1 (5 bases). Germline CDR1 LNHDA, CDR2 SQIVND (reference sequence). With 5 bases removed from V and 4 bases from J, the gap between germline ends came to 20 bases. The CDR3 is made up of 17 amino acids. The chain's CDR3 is CASSPANRREGTGELFF. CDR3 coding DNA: TGTGCCAGTAGTCCCGCGAACAGGCGCGAAGGCACCGGGGAGCTGTTTTTT.

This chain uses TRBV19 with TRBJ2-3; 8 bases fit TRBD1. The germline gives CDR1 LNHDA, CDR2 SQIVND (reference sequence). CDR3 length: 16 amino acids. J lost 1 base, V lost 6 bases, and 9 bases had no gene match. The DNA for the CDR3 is TGTGCCAGTAGCCCACGGACAGGGCCGGGCACAGATACGCAGTATTTT. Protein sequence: CASSPRTGPGTDTQYF.

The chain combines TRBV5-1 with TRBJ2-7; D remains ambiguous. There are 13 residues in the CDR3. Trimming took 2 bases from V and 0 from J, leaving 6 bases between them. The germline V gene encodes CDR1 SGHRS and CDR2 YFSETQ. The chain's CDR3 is CASSFDISYEQYF. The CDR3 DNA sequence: TGCGCCAGCAGCTTCGACATCTCCTACGAGCAGTACTTC. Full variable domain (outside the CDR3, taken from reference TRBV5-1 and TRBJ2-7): KAGVTQTPRYLIKTRGQQVTLSCSPISGHRSVSWYQQTPGQGLQFLFEYFSETQRNKGNFPGRFSGRQFSNSRSEMNVSTLELGDSALYLCASSFDISYEQYFGPGTRLTVT.

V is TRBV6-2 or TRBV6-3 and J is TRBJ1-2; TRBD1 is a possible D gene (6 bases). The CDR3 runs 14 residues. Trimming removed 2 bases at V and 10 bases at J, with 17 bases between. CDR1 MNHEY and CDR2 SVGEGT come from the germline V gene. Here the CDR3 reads CASSYQQGSDSYTF. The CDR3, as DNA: TGTGCCAGCAGTTACCAACAGGGCTCAGATTCCTACACCTTC.